This TCR beta chain was obtained from a study of CD8 T cells in ankylosing spondylitis. CDR1 is DFQATT and CDR2 is SNEGSKA in the germline V gene (reference sequence). V lost 6 bases to trimming and J lost 2 bases, with 17 bases between them. CDR3 length: 15 residues. TCRdb ran MiXCR on the 5' RACE reads and lists one entry per CDR3 protein. This sample carries a few hundred thousand distinct CDR3 sequences, around 18% of them seen once, and the ten largest clones take roughly 7.4%. The receptor was isolated from a male donor with ankylosing spondylitis or in good health (not recorded which). The rearrangement uses TRBV20-1 and TRBJ2-1, with D perhaps matching TRBD2 (5 bases). The material sequenced was blood, either unsorted or a sorted T cell fraction (not recorded which). The CDR3: CSAPGFSGPYNEQFF. The DNA for the CDR3 is TGCAGTGCCCCCGGTTTCAGCGGTCCCTACAATGAGCAGTTCTTC.